Following are 13 T cell receptor beta chains from one sample sequenced in a study of early T cells in non-severe SARS-CoV-2 infection. MiXCR was run by TCRdb on the 5' RACE reads, yielding one entry per CDR3 protein. The sample has some 61,000 distinct CDR3 sequences, 9.3% seen once. Sequenced: whole blood. The receptors here all came from an adult who was a healthcare worker with PCR-confirmed SARS-CoV-2 infection or an uninfected control (not recorded which).

J is TRBJ1-6 and V is TRBV13; no reliable D call. From germline, CDR1 is PRHDT and CDR2 FYEKMQ (reference sequence). There are 15 residues in the CDR3. V lost 4 bases and J lost 11, with 18 bases in between. The chain's CDR3 is CASSSWSGSQPPLHF. The DNA of the CDR3 is TGTGCCAGCAGCTCCTGGTCGGGCAGCCAGCCACCCCTCCACTTT.

This clonotype was found many times. This chain connects TRBV18 to TRBJ2-7; D is undetermined. CDR1 KGHSH and CDR2 LQKENI come from the germline V gene. This CDR3 is built from 12 residues. V lost 3 bases and J lost 4, with 7 bases in between. The CDR3 nucleotides are TGTGCCAGCTCACCGACACCTTACGAGCAGTACTTC. Protein sequence: CASSPTPYEQYF.

This sequence joins TRBV20-1 and TRBJ1-1; 9 nucleotides agree with TRBD1. CDR3 length: 13 amino acids. The germline gives CDR1 DFQATT, CDR2 SNEGSKA (reference sequence). Trimming cost V 1 base and J 9 bases; bases outside gene matches: 6. CDR3 sequence: CSARAGTGLQAFF. Written as DNA, the CDR3 is TGCAGTGCTAGAGCGGGGACAGGGCTACAAGCTTTCTTT.

This clonotype was picked up a small number of times. V and J are TRBV20-1 and TRBJ1-3; D remains unclear. V lost 3 bases to trimming and J lost 1 base, with 7 bases between them. The CDR3 runs 13 residues. CDR1 and CDR2 from the germline V gene are DFQATT and SNEGSKA (reference sequence). The CDR3 nucleotides read TGCAGTGCTAGCGGAGGGTCTGGAAACACCATATATTTT. Translation gives CSASGGSGNTIYF.

The sample holds a few counts of this clonotype. The V gene is TRBV2, the J gene TRBJ2-2, with a tentative D call TRBD1 (6 bases). The CDR3 consists of 15 residues. V was shortened by 8 bases and J by 2 bases, with 15 bases between the two germline ends. Looked up from germline, CDR1 is SNHLY and CDR2 is FYNNEI. CDR3 protein: CASCSGTPNTGELFF. Here the CDR3 DNA reads TGTGCCAGCTGCTCCGGGACACCTAACACCGGGGAGCTGTTTTTT.

CDR3 bases: TGTGCCAGCACCGCGGGACACATGAACACTGAAGCTTTCTTT. It encodes CASTAGHMNTEAFF. The V and J genes are TRBV12-3 or TRBV12-4 and TRBJ1-1, with D perhaps matching TRBD1 (6 bases). The CDR3 length is 14 residues. Trimming removed 7 bases from V and 0 bases from J, with 12 bases in between.

V and J are TRBV7-3 and TRBJ2-4; D possibly corresponds to TRBD1 (6 bases). Germline V gene sequence: CDR1 SGHTA, CDR2 FQGTGA. This CDR3 spans 16 amino acids. The V end lost 1 base, the J end lost 0 bases, and 10 bases lay between the germline ends. For the CDR3, the DNA is TGTGCCAGCAGCTTAATGGGACACAAAGCCAAAAACATTCAGTACTTC. It specifies CASSLMGHKAKNIQYF.

The chain couples TRBV24-1 to TRBJ2-1; 8 bases are shared with TRBD1. The CDR3 is 15 amino acids. Per the germline V gene, CDR1 is KGHDR and CDR2 is SFDVKD. V gave up 0 bases and J gave up 4 bases; unmatched junction bases: 1. The CDR3 loop is CATSDLRTGYNEQFF. The CDR3 DNA follows: TGTGCCACCAGTGATTTGCGGACAGGGTACAATGAGCAGTTCTTC.

The chain couples TRBV20-1 to TRBJ1-3; D remains unclear. V was pared by 3 bases and J by 2 bases, with 2 bases between. Germline V gene lookup returns CDR1 DFQATT and CDR2 SNEGSKA (reference sequence). CDR3 length: 11 amino acids. In DNA form, the CDR3 reads TGCAGTGCTAGGGCTGGAAACACCATATATTTT. Translation: CSARAGNTIYF.

The table lists this clonotype with a few counts. The chain carries TRBV5-4 and TRBJ1-6; D unclear. Trimming removed 4 bases at V and 5 bases at J, with 10 bases between. The CDR3 consists of 14 residues. In germline, CDR1 is SGHNT, CDR2 YYREEE (reference sequence). CDR3 nucleotides: TGTGCCAGCAGCACCCCGGGGAATAATTCACCCCTCCACTTT. Translated, it gives CASSTPGNNSPLHF.

The rearrangement uses TRBV29-1 and TRBJ2-5; D is perhaps TRBD1 or TRBD2 (5 bases each). Germline V gene sequence: CDR1 SQVTM, CDR2 ANQGSEA. This CDR3 contains 13 residues. V lost 4 bases to trimming and J lost 3 bases, with 12 bases between them. This CDR3 is CSVGAGTKETQYF. CDR3 DNA: TGCAGCGTTGGGGCAGGGACGAAAGAGACCCAGTACTTC.

Remarks on this clonotype: Just one base apart from a much larger clone, this may be a read error. V gene TRBV12-3 or TRBV12-4 combines with J gene TRBJ2-5; D might be TRBD2 (5 bases). CDR3 length: 13 amino acids. CDR3 DNA: TGTCCCAGCAGGACTTCCCCCCGAGAGACCCAGTACTTC. Residues: CPSRTSPRETQYF.

This clonotype was recorded many times. This chain joins TRBV7-9 and TRBJ2-5; D gene ambiguous. CDR3 length equals 12 residues. Trimming pared 3 bases from V and 4 bases from J, leaving 6 bases between. Germline CDR1 and CDR2: SEHNR and FQNEAQ (reference sequence). CDR3 protein: CASSFTPETQYF. Here the CDR3 DNA reads TGTGCCAGCAGCTTCACCCCAGAGACCCAGTACTTC.